This TCR beta chain originates from a study of blood T cell repertoires in COVID-19. Study-level background: Researchers got acute and convalescent COVID-19 samples from the United States, Italy and Spain. PBMCs, B-cell-depleted T cells, or T cells provided the cDNA or gDNA that made up the material.

CDR1 and CDR2 (germline): SQVTM, ANQGSEA. This CDR3 contains 15 residues. V was shortened by 5 bases and J by 5 bases, with 21 bases between the two germline ends. The data were produced by immunoSEQ multiplex PCR, yet TCRdb's version contains in-frame clones alone and is incomplete. The profile covers around 260,000 clones, with roughly nine tenths appearing a single time and about 0.94% taken by the ten largest. The chain has TRBV29-1 and TRBJ2-5; tentatively, D is TRBD2 (6 bases). The origin of this receptor is a woman aged 40 to 50 who had recovered from COVID-19. The material sequenced was peripheral blood. CDR3 sequence reads: CSVQVPDYPAETQYF. CDR3 coding DNA: TGCAGCGTTCAGGTCCCGGACTACCCGGCCGAGACCCAGTACTTC.